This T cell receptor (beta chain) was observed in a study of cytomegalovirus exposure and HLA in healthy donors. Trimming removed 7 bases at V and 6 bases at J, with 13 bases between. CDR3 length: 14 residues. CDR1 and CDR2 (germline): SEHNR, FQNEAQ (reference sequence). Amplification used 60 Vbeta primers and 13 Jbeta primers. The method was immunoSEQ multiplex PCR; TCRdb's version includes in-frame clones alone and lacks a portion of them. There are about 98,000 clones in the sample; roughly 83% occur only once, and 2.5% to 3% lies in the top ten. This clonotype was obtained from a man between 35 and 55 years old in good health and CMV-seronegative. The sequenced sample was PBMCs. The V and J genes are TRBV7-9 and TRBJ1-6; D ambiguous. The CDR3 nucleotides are TGTGCCAGCACGTCGCGGGAGATTAATTCACCCCTCCACTTT. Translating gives CASTSREINSPLHF.